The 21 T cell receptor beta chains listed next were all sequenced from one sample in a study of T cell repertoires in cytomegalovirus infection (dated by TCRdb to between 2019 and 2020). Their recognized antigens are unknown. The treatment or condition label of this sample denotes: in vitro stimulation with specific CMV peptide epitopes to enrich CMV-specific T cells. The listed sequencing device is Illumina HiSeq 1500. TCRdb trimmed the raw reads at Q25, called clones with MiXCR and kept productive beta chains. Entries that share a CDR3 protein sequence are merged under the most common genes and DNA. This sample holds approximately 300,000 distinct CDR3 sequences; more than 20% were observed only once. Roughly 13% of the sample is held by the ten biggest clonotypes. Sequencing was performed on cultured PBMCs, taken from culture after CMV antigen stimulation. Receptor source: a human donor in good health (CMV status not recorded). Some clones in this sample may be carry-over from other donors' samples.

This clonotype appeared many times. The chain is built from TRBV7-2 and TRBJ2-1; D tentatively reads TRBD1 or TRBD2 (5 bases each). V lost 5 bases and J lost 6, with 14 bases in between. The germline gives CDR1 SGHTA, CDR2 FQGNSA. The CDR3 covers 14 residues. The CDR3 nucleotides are TGTGCCAGCAGCCCGCACTTGGGGGTCAATGAGCAGTTCTTC. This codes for CASSPHLGVNEQFF.

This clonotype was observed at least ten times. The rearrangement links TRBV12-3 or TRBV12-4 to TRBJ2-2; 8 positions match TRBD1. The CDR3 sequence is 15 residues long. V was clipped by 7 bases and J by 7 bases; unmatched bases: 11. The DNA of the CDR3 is TGTGCCAGCACTTTTGACAGGGGAAAGGTCGGGGAGCTGTTTTTT. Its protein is CASTFDRGKVGELFF.

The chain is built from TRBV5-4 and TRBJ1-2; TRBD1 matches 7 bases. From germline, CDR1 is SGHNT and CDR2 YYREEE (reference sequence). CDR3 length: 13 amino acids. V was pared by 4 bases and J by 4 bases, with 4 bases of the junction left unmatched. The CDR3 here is CASSEGTVYGYTF. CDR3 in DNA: TGTGCCAGCAGCGAAGGGACAGTCTATGGCTACACCTTC.

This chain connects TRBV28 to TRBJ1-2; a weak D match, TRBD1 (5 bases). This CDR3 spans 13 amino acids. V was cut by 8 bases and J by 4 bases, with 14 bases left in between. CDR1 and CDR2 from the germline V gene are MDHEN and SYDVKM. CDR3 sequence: CASASGRGYGYTF. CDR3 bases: TGTGCCAGCGCCAGCGGAAGGGGCTATGGCTACACCTTC.

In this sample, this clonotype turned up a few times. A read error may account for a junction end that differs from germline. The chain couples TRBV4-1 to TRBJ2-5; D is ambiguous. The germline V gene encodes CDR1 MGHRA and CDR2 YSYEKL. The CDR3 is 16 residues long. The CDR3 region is CASSHPSRRREESQYF. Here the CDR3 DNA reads TGCGCCAGCAGCCACCCCAGCAGACGGAGAGAAGAGAGCCAGTACTTC.

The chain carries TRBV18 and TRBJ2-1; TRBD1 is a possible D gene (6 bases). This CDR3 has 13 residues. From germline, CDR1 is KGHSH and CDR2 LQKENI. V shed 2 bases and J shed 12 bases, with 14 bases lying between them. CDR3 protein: CASSPLGASRQFF. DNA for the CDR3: TGTGCCAGCTCACCATTGGGGGCTAGTCGGCAGTTCTTC.

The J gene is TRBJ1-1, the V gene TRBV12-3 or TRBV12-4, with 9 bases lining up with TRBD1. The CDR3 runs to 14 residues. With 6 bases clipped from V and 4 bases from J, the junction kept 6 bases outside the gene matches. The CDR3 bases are TGTGCCAGCAGCTGGGGACAGGGAAGCACTGAAGCTTTCTTT. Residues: CASSWGQGSTEAFF.

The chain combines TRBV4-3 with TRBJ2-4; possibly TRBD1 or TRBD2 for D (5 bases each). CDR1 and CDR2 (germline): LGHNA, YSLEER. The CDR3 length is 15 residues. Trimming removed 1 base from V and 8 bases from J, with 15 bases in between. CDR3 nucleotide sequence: TGCGCCAGCAGCCAAGGGTCAGGGAGTATGGACATTCAGTACTTC. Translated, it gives CASSQGSGSMDIQYF.

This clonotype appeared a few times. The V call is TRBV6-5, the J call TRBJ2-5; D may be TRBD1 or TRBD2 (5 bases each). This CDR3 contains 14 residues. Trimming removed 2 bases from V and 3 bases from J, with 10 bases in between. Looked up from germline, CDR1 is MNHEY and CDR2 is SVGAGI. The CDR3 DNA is TGTGCCAGCAGTTACCGGGGCTACGAAGAGACCCAGTACTTC. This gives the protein CASSYRGYEETQYF.

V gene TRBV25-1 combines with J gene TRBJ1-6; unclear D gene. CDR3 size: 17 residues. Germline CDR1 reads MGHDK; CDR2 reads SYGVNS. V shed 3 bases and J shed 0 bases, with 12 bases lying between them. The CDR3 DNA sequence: TGTGCCAGCAGTGACAGTCAGAGGAGCTCCTATAATTCACCCCTCCACTTT. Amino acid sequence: CASSDSQRSSYNSPLHF.

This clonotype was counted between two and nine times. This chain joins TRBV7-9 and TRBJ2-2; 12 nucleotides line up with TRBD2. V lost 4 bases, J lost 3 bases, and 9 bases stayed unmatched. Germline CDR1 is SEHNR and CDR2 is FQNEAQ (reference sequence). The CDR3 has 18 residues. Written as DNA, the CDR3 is TGTGCCAGCAGCTCCAGTTCTAGCGGGAGGGGGTACACCGGGGAGCTGTTTTTT. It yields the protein CASSSSSSGRGYTGELFF.

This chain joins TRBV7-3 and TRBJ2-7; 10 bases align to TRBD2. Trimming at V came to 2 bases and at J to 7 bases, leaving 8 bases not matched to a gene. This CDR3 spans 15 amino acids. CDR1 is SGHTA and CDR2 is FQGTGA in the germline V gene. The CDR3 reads CASSLDLAGAGEQYF. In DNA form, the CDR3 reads TGTGCCAGCAGCTTAGATCTAGCGGGAGCAGGTGAGCAGTACTTC.

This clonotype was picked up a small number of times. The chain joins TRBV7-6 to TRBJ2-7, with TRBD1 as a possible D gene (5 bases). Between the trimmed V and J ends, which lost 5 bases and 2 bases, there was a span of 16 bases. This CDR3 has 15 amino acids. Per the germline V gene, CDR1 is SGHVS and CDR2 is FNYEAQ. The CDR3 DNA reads TGTGCCAGCAGCCCCCTTGACAGATCGACCTACGAGCAGTACTTC. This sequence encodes CASSPLDRSTYEQYF. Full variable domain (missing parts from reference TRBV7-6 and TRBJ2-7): GAGVSQSPRYKVTKRGQDVALRCDPISGHVSLYWYRQALGQGPEFLTYFNYEAQQDKSGLPNDRFSAERPEGSISTLTIQRTEQRDSAMYRCASSPLDRSTYEQYFGPGTRLTVT.

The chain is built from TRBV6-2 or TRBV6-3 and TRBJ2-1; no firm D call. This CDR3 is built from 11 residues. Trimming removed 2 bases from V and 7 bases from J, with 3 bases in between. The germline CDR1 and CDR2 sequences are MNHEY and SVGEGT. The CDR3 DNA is TGTGCCAGCAGTTACGGGAATGAGCAGTTCTTC. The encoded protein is CASSYGNEQFF.

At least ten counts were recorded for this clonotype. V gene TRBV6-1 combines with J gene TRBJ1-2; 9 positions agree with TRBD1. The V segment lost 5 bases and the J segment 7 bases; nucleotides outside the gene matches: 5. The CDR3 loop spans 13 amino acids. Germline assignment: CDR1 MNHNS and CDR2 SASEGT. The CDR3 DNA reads TGTGCCAGCAGTCCCGGGACAGGGATTGGCTACACCTTC. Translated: CASSPGTGIGYTF.

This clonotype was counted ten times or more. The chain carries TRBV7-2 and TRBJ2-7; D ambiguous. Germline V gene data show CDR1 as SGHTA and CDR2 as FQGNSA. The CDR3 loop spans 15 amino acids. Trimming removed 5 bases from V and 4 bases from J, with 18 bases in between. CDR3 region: CASSLLSLLRYEQYF. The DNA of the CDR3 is TGTGCCAGCAGCCTCCTTTCGTTACTACGGTACGAGCAGTACTTC.

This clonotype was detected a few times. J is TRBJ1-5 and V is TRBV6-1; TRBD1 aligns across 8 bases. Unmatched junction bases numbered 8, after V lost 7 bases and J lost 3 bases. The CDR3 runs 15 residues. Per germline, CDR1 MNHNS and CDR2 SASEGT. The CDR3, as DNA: TGTGCCAGCAATCCGACAGGGGTTACCAATCAGCCCCAGCATTTT. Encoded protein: CASNPTGVTNQPQHF.

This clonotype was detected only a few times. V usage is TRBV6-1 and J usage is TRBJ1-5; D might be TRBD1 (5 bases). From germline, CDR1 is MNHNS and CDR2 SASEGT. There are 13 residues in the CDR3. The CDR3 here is CATGPYSNQPQHF. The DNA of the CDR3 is TGTGCAACAGGACCCTATAGCAATCAGCCCCAGCATTTT.

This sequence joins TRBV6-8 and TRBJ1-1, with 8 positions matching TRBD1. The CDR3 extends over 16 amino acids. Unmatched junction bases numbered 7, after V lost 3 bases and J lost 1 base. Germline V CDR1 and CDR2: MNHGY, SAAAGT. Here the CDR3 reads CASSYPHGQGNTEAFF. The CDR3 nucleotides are TGTGCCAGCAGTTATCCCCACGGACAGGGGAACACTGAAGCTTTCTTT.

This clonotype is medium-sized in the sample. The CDR3 is CASSQGGLAEAFF. The DNA for the CDR3 is TGTGCCAGCAGTCAGGGGGGGTTGGCTGAAGCTTTCTTT. The chain recombines TRBV28 with TRBJ1-1; TRBD1 matches at 7 bases. V lost 5 bases to trimming and J lost 6 bases; unmatched junction nucleotides: 6. This CDR3 is 13 amino acids long. The germline gives CDR1 MDHEN, CDR2 SYDVKM.

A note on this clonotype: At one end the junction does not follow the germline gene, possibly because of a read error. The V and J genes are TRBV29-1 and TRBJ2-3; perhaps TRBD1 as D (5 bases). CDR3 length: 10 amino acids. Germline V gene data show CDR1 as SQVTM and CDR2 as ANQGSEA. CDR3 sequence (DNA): TGTGGGGCGAATGCCGGTACGCAGTATTTT. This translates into CGANAGTQYF.